The clone carrying this T cell receptor beta chain has ten or more counts. The source of the sample is a study of human T cells and chemical hapten exposure. The CDR3 totals 15 residues. Losses at the gene ends were 4 bases for V and 6 bases for J; bases not matched to a gene: 4. Germline-derived CDR1 and CDR2 are LGHDT and YNNKEL (reference sequence). Time point denoted: patch test 1, 2 weeks after DPC sensitization. Treatment meaning: therapeutic diphenylcyclopropenone sensitization with weekly scalp DPC. One entry per CDR3 protein, called by TCRdb with MiXCR from the RACE reads. Here the sample spans around 340,000 distinct CDR3 sequences, under 8% being singletons.

The TCR was taken from a woman aged 18 to 35 with alopecia areata. Some clones in this sample may be carry-over from other donors' samples. The sample in question was whole blood, obtained in connection with sensitization to the hapten diphenylcyclopropenone (DPC). The chain recombines TRBV3-1 with TRBJ2-3; TRBD2 aligns across 13 bases. CDR3 sequence: CASSPGLAGDDTQYF. DNA for the CDR3: TGTGCCAGCAGCCCCGGACTAGCGGGGGACGATACGCAGTATTTT.